This TCR beta chain is from a study of radiation and T cells in renal cell carcinoma. Measured with immunoSEQ multiplex PCR; TCRdb has only the in-frame clones, and not every one. Altogether some 72,000 clones are present, 82% being singletons, with the ten largest covering roughly 6.3%. Time point denoted: blood 2 weeks post-SBRT. Stated treatment: 15 Gy SBRT to primary tumor, nephrectomy 4 weeks later. After SBRT, blood was collected at 2 and 4 weeks, plus baseline. The tumor was a clear cell renal cell carcinoma. Findings and limits, study-wide: In blood, top tumor clones expanded by 2 weeks, shrinking by 4.

The CDR3 is made up of 15 amino acids. Trimming pared 4 bases from V and 0 bases from J, leaving 12 bases between. CDR1 and CDR2 (germline): MGHDK, SYGVNS. Concerning this clone itself: What it binds is unknown.

The sample here was blood, taken from a patient whose treatment included radiotherapy and nephrectomy. This clonotype originated in a man in his 60s with renal cell carcinoma. V usage is TRBV25-1 and J usage is TRBJ1-1; D might be TRBD1 (5 bases). DNA of the CDR3: TGTGCCAGCAGTGGCCAAGGGGTGGTGAACACTGAAGCTTTCTTT. Translation gives CASSGQGVVNTEAFF.